The 28 T cell receptor beta chains below come from one sample, sequenced in a study of T-cell reconstitution after alpha-beta-depleted transplantation in children. The authors prepared the TCRbeta library with unique molecular identifiers. TCRdb independently ran MiXCR on the PCR reads; one entry per CDR3 protein. The sample lists 40,000 to 55,000 distinct CDR3 sequences, around a tenth seen once, with 27% in the top ten. Sequencing used PBMCs, mostly from graft donor cells, obtained 60 days after TCRalphabeta/CD19-depleted stem cell transplant. These receptors were obtained from a male patient aged 2-15 years who had a stem cell transplant for chronic granulomatous disease, so the T cells may come from the graft donor.

The J gene is TRBJ2-7, the V gene TRBV12-3 or TRBV12-4; D gene uncertain. The CDR3 consists of 13 residues. Trimming stripped 0 bases from V and 5 bases from J, with 8 bases between. In DNA form, the CDR3 reads TGTGCCAGCAGTTTAGCGGATATTAACGAGCAGTACTTC. It yields the protein CASSLADINEQYF.

Many counts were recorded for this clonotype. The junction differs from germline at one of its ends, possibly a read error. The genes are TRBV20-1 and TRBJ2-6, with a weak D call TRBD1 (5 bases). Germline V gene data show CDR1 as DFQATT and CDR2 as SNEGSKA (reference sequence). The CDR3 runs to 13 residues. The DNA for the CDR3 is TGCAGTGCTCCCTCCGGTGGGGCCAACGTCCTGATTTTC. Its protein product is CSAPSGGANVLIF.

The V and J genes are TRBV5-1 and TRBJ2-1; a weak D match, TRBD1 (8 bases). CDR3 length: 17 amino acids. Trimming took 0 bases from V and 4 from J, leaving 17 bases between them. Germline V gene data show CDR1 as SGHRS and CDR2 as YFSETQ. For the CDR3, the DNA is TGCGCCAGCAGCTTGGGGGCGGGGGACAGGCAATACAATGAGCAGTTCTTC. Translation gives CASSLGAGDRQYNEQFF.

This clonotype occurred many times. The chain carries TRBV9 and TRBJ2-3; 7 bases line up with TRBD1. Trimming at V came to 2 bases and at J to 2 bases, leaving 5 bases not matched to a gene. Looked up from germline, CDR1 is SGDLS and CDR2 is YYNGEE. The CDR3 totals 15 residues. The CDR3, as DNA: TGTGCCAGCAGCGTTAGTCAGGGGGTCACAGATACGCAGTATTTT. Its protein product is CASSVSQGVTDTQYF.

The genes are TRBV20-1 and TRBJ1-1; TRBD1 agrees at 7 bases. Per the germline V gene, CDR1 is DFQATT and CDR2 is SNEGSKA (reference sequence). Trimming removed 4 bases from V and 0 bases from J; junction bases left unmatched: 8. This CDR3 is 15 amino acids long. The CDR3: CSANRDSPMNTEAFF. The CDR3 nucleotides read TGCAGTGCTAACCGGGACAGTCCCATGAACACTGAAGCTTTCTTT.

This clonotype was observed at least ten times. This chain joins TRBV5-5 and TRBJ1-6; tentatively, D is TRBD1 (5 bases). Germline V gives CDR1 SGHKS, CDR2 YYEKEE (reference sequence). With 4 bases removed from V and 5 bases from J, the gap between germline ends came to 10 bases. The CDR3 is made up of 14 amino acids. The CDR3 protein is CASSPGRNNSPLHF. In nucleotides, the CDR3 is TGTGCCAGCAGCCCGGGACGGAATAATTCACCCCTCCACTTT.

This clonotype came up many times. V gene TRBV29-1 combines with J gene TRBJ1-2; D is possibly TRBD1 (5 bases). The germline gives CDR1 SQVTM, CDR2 ANQGSEA. This CDR3 region has 10 residues. Trimming pared 6 bases from V and 8 bases from J, leaving 10 bases between. CDR3 bases: TGCAGCGTCAGGGAGCTAGGCTACACCTTC. Encoded protein: CSVRELGYTF. Together with reference TRBV29-1 and TRBJ1-2, the CDR3 gives the full variable domain: SAVISQKPSRDICQRGTSLTIQCQVDSQVTMMFWYRQQPGQSLTLIATANQGSEATYESGFVIDKFPISRPNLTFSTLTVSNMSPEDSSIYLCSVRELGYTFGSGTRLTVV.

This clonotype has a count of ten or more. The V gene is TRBV20-1, the J gene TRBJ2-5; D is possibly TRBD2 (5 bases). The CDR3 has 13 amino acids. Deletions cut 6 bases from V and 2 bases from J, with 13 bases between. In germline, CDR1 is DFQATT, CDR2 SNEGSKA (reference sequence). Written as DNA, the CDR3 is TGCAGTGCCACCATGGGCGGGCAAGAGACCCAGTACTTC. It encodes CSATMGGQETQYF.

This clonotype was counted ten times or more. The V and J genes are TRBV6-1 and TRBJ2-7; 13 bases agree with TRBD2. CDR1 and CDR2 (germline): MNHNS, SASEGT. V shed 5 bases and J 4 bases; nucleotides not matched to a gene: 8. This CDR3 has 16 amino acids. The CDR3 here is CASSPRTSGSGYEQYF. CDR3 DNA sequence: TGTGCCAGCAGTCCACGGACTAGCGGGAGTGGGTACGAGCAGTACTTC.

This clonotype came up many times. The chain carries TRBV27 and TRBJ2-4; D might be TRBD1 (6 bases). This CDR3 has 14 amino acids. Germline CDR1 MNHEY, CDR2 SMNVEV (reference sequence). Trimming cost V 6 bases and J 6 bases, with 15 bases left between them. In DNA form, the CDR3 reads TGTGCCAGCAGCCTCGACAGGTGGGGAAACATTCAGTACTTC. This gives the protein CASSLDRWGNIQYF.

There are many counts of this clonotype. This rearrangement joins TRBV12-3 or TRBV12-4 to TRBJ2-7, with D possibly called TRBD1 or TRBD2 (5 bases each). The CDR3 extends over 13 amino acids. Deletions cut 8 bases from V and 4 bases from J, with 15 bases between. CDR3 sequence reads: CASLRSGRYEQYF. CDR3 bases: TGTGCCAGCCTAAGATCGGGACGATACGAGCAGTACTTC.

A few counts support this clonotype. V is TRBV3-1 and J is TRBJ2-1; D gene ambiguous. Trimming took off 4 bases at V and 7 bases at J, with 11 bases between the two ends. This CDR3 spans 13 amino acids. Germline lookup yields CDR1 LGHDT and CDR2 YNNKEL (reference sequence). As DNA, the CDR3 is TGTGCCAGCAGCCGTTTAGCCTCGAATGAGCAGTTCTTC. It codes for CASSRLASNEQFF.

This clonotype rates as large. This rearrangement joins TRBV7-6 to TRBJ2-2; D unclear. Looked up from germline, CDR1 is SGHVS and CDR2 is FNYEAQ. V was trimmed by 2 bases and J by 4 bases, leaving 2 bases between them. The CDR3 has 12 residues. CDR3 loop: CASSLLTGELFF. In nucleotides, the CDR3 is TGTGCCAGCAGCTTACTCACCGGGGAGCTGTTTTTT.

In this sample, this clonotype turned up many times. The V call is TRBV15, the J call TRBJ2-7, with 8 bases that match TRBD1. Germline CDR1 reads LNHNV; CDR2 reads YYDKDF (reference sequence). With V trimmed by 1 base and J by 4 bases, 0 bases remained unmatched. The CDR3 loop spans 13 amino acids. The CDR3, as DNA: TGTGCCACCAGCAGAGGGGACAGGTACGAGCAGTACTTC. Its translation is CATSRGDRYEQYF. The whole variable domain, filled in from reference TRBV15 and TRBJ2-7, reads DAMVIQNPRYQVTQFGKPVTLSCSQTLNHNVMYWYQQKSSQAPKLLFHYYDKDFNNEADTPDNFQSRRPNTSFCFLDIRSPGLGDTAMYLCATSRGDRYEQYFGPGTRLTVT.

This clonotype was counted ten times or more. The rearrangement joins TRBV20-1 to TRBJ2-7; TRBD2 aligns across 11 bases. With V trimmed by 3 bases and J by 1 base, 8 bases remained unmatched. The germline CDR1 and CDR2 sequences are DFQATT and SNEGSKA (reference sequence). CDR3 size: 16 residues. This CDR3 reads CSASSRLAGGSYEQYF. DNA for the CDR3: TGCAGTGCTAGTTCTCGGCTAGCGGGAGGATCCTACGAGCAGTACTTC.

The chain employs TRBV5-1 and TRBJ2-1; TRBD2 agrees at 8 bases. J was trimmed by 7 bases and V by 3 bases; bases with no gene match: 6. Germline V gene data show CDR1 as SGHRS and CDR2 as YFSETQ. This CDR3 is 14 amino acids long. This CDR3 reads CASSSKTSGNEQFF. The CDR3 bases are TGCGCCAGCAGCTCCAAAACTAGCGGTAATGAGCAGTTCTTC.

This clonotype occurred a few times. The chain combines TRBV5-5 with TRBJ2-2, with 15 bases that match TRBD2. The CDR3 runs to 17 residues. The V segment lost 4 bases and the J segment 6 bases; nucleotides outside the gene matches: 7. Looked up from germline, CDR1 is SGHKS and CDR2 is YYEKEE (reference sequence). CDR3 sequence reads: CASSTGLAGGPAGELFF. The CDR3 DNA reads TGTGCCAGCAGCACCGGACTAGCGGGAGGGCCCGCCGGGGAGCTGTTTTTT.

Ten or more counts support this clonotype. The rearrangement joins TRBV20-1 to TRBJ2-7; 13 bases are shared with TRBD2. V trimming: 1 base; J trimming: 1 base; junction bases outside the gene matches: 4. Germline V lookup: CDR1 DFQATT, CDR2 SNEGSKA (reference sequence). The CDR3 has 16 amino acids. This CDR3 reads CSARALGLAGSYEQYF. CDR3 DNA sequence: TGCAGTGCTAGAGCCCTGGGACTAGCGGGGTCCTACGAGCAGTACTTC.

This clonotype was detected ten times or more. The CDR3 DNA reads as TGTGCCAGCAGTTACGAGGGACTAGCGGGAACCGGGGAGCTGTTTTTT. It encodes CASSYEGLAGTGELFF. V gene TRBV6-2 or TRBV6-3 combines with J gene TRBJ2-2; TRBD2 aligns across 13 bases. V was clipped by 2 bases and J by 5 bases; unmatched bases: 2. Germline loops: CDR1 MNHEY, CDR2 SVGEGT. CDR3 length: 16 residues.

This clonotype was seen only a few times. This sequence joins TRBV4-2 and TRBJ2-7; 10 positions agree with TRBD2. The CDR3 totals 17 residues. Germline assignment: CDR1 LGHNA and CDR2 YNFKEQ. The junction had 8 bases not matched to a gene; V was cut back by 0 bases and J by 3 bases. DNA for the CDR3: TGTGCCAGCAGCCAAGAGCTAGCGGGAGTTCCCCTCTACGAGCAGTACTTC. It is translated as CASSQELAGVPLYEQYF.

This clonotype was counted at least ten times. This sequence joins TRBV7-9 and TRBJ2-1; 7 bases line up with TRBD1. The CDR3 length is 13 residues. Per germline, CDR1 SEHNR and CDR2 FQNEAQ (reference sequence). V shed 3 bases, J shed 6 bases, and the junction held 2 bases outside the gene matches. The CDR3 nucleotides are TGTGCCAGCAGCTTTTCAGGGGGCAATGAGCAGTTCTTC. Translated, it gives CASSFSGGNEQFF.

This clonotype appeared many times. The gene calls are TRBV18 and TRBJ2-1; 8 bases are a match to TRBD2. The CDR3 loop spans 15 amino acids. V dropped 4 bases and J dropped 6; count of bases not matched to a gene: 8. The V gene's germline CDR1 is KGHSH and CDR2 LQKENI. In DNA form, the CDR3 reads TGTGCCAGCTCACACGGACTAGCTCTCGGCAATGAGCAGTTCTTC. Its translation: CASSHGLALGNEQFF.

This clonotype was seen only a few times. This chain links TRBV23-1 with TRBJ1-5, with TRBD1 as a possible D gene (5 bases). TRBV23-1 carries the ORF label, with uncertain function. Trimming took 3 bases from V and 3 from J, leaving 6 bases between them. The CDR3 spans 13 residues. CDR3 loop: CASSQDNNQPQHF. In DNA, the CDR3 is TGCGCCAGCAGTCAGGACAACAATCAGCCCCAGCATTTT.

This clonotype was observed many times. The V call is TRBV5-1, the J call TRBJ1-4, with TRBD1 matching 7 bases. This CDR3 contains 16 residues. Trimming at V came to 0 bases and at J to 5 bases, leaving 7 bases not matched to a gene. Germline CDR1 reads SGHRS; CDR2 reads YFSETQ. The CDR3 DNA reads TGCGCCAGCAGCTTGGACCGACAGGGAGAGAATGAAAAACTGTTTTTT. Amino acid sequence: CASSLDRQGENEKLFF.

This clonotype was recorded many times. V usage is TRBV29-1 and J usage is TRBJ1-2, with a tentative D call TRBD1 (6 bases). CDR1 is SQVTM and CDR2 is ANQGSEA in the germline V gene. The CDR3 is 13 residues long. With 0 bases removed from V and 8 bases from J, the gap between germline ends came to 13 bases. This CDR3 reads CSVEERTGQGYTF. In DNA, the CDR3 is TGCAGCGTTGAAGAGAGAACAGGGCAAGGCTACACCTTC.

This clonotype was seen many times. The genes are TRBV10-2 and TRBJ2-7; 9 positions match TRBD2. This CDR3 has 13 residues. The trim removed 6 bases at V and 3 bases at J, leaving 3 bases unmatched. CDR1 and CDR2 (germline): WSHSY, SAAADI. CDR3 nucleotides: TGCGCCAGCAGAGGTAGCGGGAGCTACGAGCAGTACTTC. It yields the protein CASRGSGSYEQYF.

This clonotype was recorded many times. The chain is built from TRBV10-3 and TRBJ1-1; D not certain. CDR3 length: 13 residues. Germline loops: CDR1 ENHRY, CDR2 SYGVKD. V dropped 10 bases and J dropped 0 bases, with 12 bases sitting between them. CDR3 amino acids: CATSRTLNTEAFF. The CDR3 nucleotides read TGTGCCACCTCGAGGACTCTGAACACTGAAGCTTTCTTT.

This clonotype was seen repeatedly, ten times or more. The rearrangement uses TRBV29-1 and TRBJ2-7, with TRBD1 matching 10 bases. Germline CDR1 reads SQVTM; CDR2 reads ANQGSEA. This CDR3 contains 14 residues. Trimming took 3 bases from V and 5 from J; bases not matched to a gene: 7. The CDR3: CSVEGGQGSNEQYF. CDR3 sequence (DNA): TGCAGCGTTGAGGGGGGACAGGGGTCTAACGAGCAGTACTTC.